The TCR beta chain under discussion was sequenced for a study of T-cell memory formation after mild COVID-19 (dated by TCRdb to the early 2020s). About the study as a whole: TCR sequence clusters from the two donors were largely donor specific. In a couple of donors, T-cell clones that expanded and contracted after mild COVID-19 were tracked by sequencing TCRalpha and TCRbeta repertoires over time. Two young, previously healthy adult volunteers made up the cohort, one male and one female.

This clonotype was seen only a few times. The clone's antigen remains unknown. No quality values exist for individual bases; no much larger clone is one base distant. Instrument used: Illumina NovaSeq 6000. TCRalpha and TCRbeta cDNA libraries were built by 5'RACE with constant-segment primers, adding sample barcodes and unique molecular identifiers. RNA was extracted from every sample with Trizol reagent. The libraries were amplified in two PCR steps, and the second step added a second sample barcode and Illumina TruSeq adapters. Sequencing of the libraries was done on an Illumina NovaSeq, producing 2 x 150 bp paired-end reads. The authors processed their data as follows. Demultiplexing of reads and collapsing into UMI-guided consensus sequences were performed with migec v1.2.7. Using mixcr v2.1.11, the UMI consensuses were aligned to TRA and TRB V and J templates and assembled into clonotypes. Clonotypes were classified as expanded or contracted when called significant by both edgeR and NoisET, with noise models trained on biological replicates. For edgeR calls, a false discovery rate-adjusted p below 0.01 and a log2 fold-change threshold of 1 were applied. PCA with hierarchical clustering of max-normalized trajectories of the 1000 most abundant clonotypes was used as exploratory dynamics analysis. The CD4 or CD8 phenotype of responding clones was assigned using the separately sequenced CD4+ and CD8+ repertoires. Starting from the raw public reads, TCRdb applied fastp trimming at Q25, assembled clones with MiXCR and retained in-frame beta chains. Entries are consolidated by CDR3 protein sequence, retaining the most common genes and DNA. In this record, the V and J calls reflect TCRdb's handling and not the investigators' own analysis. In this sample the table shows some 330,000 distinct CDR3 sequences, over 20% of which occur a single time. The leading ten clones occupy approximately 13% of the sample.

Study-level results and caveats: Contracting CD4+ clones were located mainly in the CM and EM memory subsets, whereas CD8+ clones were found to be enriched in EMRA. Whether the second-wave clones peaking on day 37 were SARS-CoV-2 specific was not confirmed. Only two mild cases were covered in the study, and larger cohorts including severe cases with pre-infection samples were considered necessary. From day 15 to 85, contracting clones showed balanced CD4/CD8 phenotypes, whereas a second wave of clones that expanded from day 15 to 37 leaned towards CD4+. Some responding clones were detected in pre-infection memory, which suggested that pre-existing cross-reactive memory T cells had joined the SARS-CoV-2 response.

Ficoll-Paque density gradient centrifugation was the method used to isolate PBMCs. From its cysteine to its phenylalanine, the CDR3 spans 13 amino acids. The read is trimmed to its CDR3 DNA, 39 bases read in frame from base 1. The germline V gene specifies SQVTM as CDR1 and ANQGSEA as CDR2. V loses 3 bases of germline sequence and J loses 2 bases, and the interval between the two ends is 9 bases. The chain is assembled from TRBV29-1 and TRBJ2-3; the D gene is not confidently resolved. This clonotype was obtained from an adult woman who had mild COVID-19 (a few samples of this study predate the infection). The sample titles of this study are shuffled in the database, so cell type and time point are left out; the donor was told from shared clones. Sequenced material: PBMCs or a T cell subset sorted from them (not recorded which). The CDR3 is CSVEIGNTDTQYF. The DNA reads TGCAGCGTTGAGATAGGGAACACAGATACGCAGTATTTT.